This TCR beta chain was recorded in a study of shared clonotypes between healthy human individuals. Study findings and constraints: The study found lower generation probabilities in non-shared clonotypes than in those shared by all four donors. A generally larger estimated richness was seen in naive subsets than in memory subsets.

All the donors were Caucasian adults who lived in Nashville, Tennessee. Naive CD45RA+ and memory CD45RA-negative subsets were split from CD4+ cells. Worth noting for this clone: What it recognizes is unknown.

Clones were read by immunoSEQ multiplex PCR, and TCRdb kept only the in-frame ones, dropping some. The table includes about 2 million clones, 85% to 95% detected once. From germline, CDR1 is SEHNR and CDR2 FQNEAQ (reference sequence). Trimming shortened V by 1 base and J by 3 bases, and 18 bases separated the two germline ends. The CDR3 runs 17 residues. The specimen sequenced was naive CD4+ T cells sorted from blood. Subset indicated: CD45RA+ positively selected. The chain joins TRBV7-9 to TRBJ2-5, with D hard to call. The sequence was collected from a man aged 18 to 29 in good health. In nucleotides, the CDR3 is TGTGCCAGCAGCTTAGGCATTTGGAGTCCCAATAAAGAGACCCAGTACTTC. Protein: CASSLGIWSPNKETQYF. Full variable domain (remainder filled in from reference TRBV7-9 and TRBJ2-5): DTGVSQNPRHKITKRGQNVTFRCDPISEHNRLYWYRQTLGQGPEFLTYFQNEAQLEKSRLLSDRFSAERPKGSFSTLEIQRTEQGDSAMYLCASSLGIWSPNKETQYFGPGTRLLVL.